The 31 T cell receptor beta chains in this list originate from one sample, sequenced in a study of blood T cell repertoires in COVID-19. TCRdb's table, derived via immunoSEQ multiplex PCR, lists solely in-frame clones and lacks some. This table holds some 120,000 clones, around 80% found once. Material for sequencing was peripheral blood. These TCRs come from a man in his 70s with active or convalescent COVID-19.

This clone came up once. The V and J genes are TRBV11-1 and TRBJ1-5, with D possibly matching TRBD1 (5 bases). The CDR3 extends over 13 amino acids. Germline V CDR1 and CDR2: SGHAT, FQDESV (reference sequence). Trimming removed 6 bases at V and 7 bases at J, with 13 bases between. CDR3 in amino acids: CASSPGEDQPQHF. The DNA of the CDR3 is TGTGCCAGCAGTCCGGGGGAGGACCAGCCCCAGCATTTT.

The chain couples TRBV7-2 to TRBJ1-1; D is perhaps TRBD1 (6 bases). CDR1 and CDR2 from the germline V gene are SGHTA and FQGNSA. The CDR3 has 14 amino acids. Between the trimmed V and J ends, which lost 6 bases and 0 bases, there was a span of 11 bases. CDR3 coding DNA: TGTGCCAGCAGAACAACAGGGTTGAACACTGAAGCTTTCTTT. It codes for CASRTTGLNTEAFF.

This clone was observed once. J is TRBJ2-1 and V is TRBV5-4; 11 positions match TRBD1. V trimming: 3 bases; J trimming: 7 bases; junction bases outside the gene matches: 9. The CDR3 is 16 amino acids. CDR1 SGHNT and CDR2 YYREEE come from the germline V gene (reference sequence). The CDR3 DNA reads as TGTGCCAGCAGCTCCCTCGCTGGGACAGGGGGGAATGAGCAGTTCTTC. Its translation: CASSSLAGTGGNEQFF.

This chain uses TRBV2 with TRBJ1-3; D uncertain. Trimming took off 7 bases at V and 1 base at J, with 8 bases between the two ends. The CDR3 runs to 13 residues. Germline V gives CDR1 SNHLY, CDR2 FYNNEI. CDR3 residues: CASKRESGNTIYF. DNA for the CDR3: TGTGCCAGCAAGAGGGAGTCTGGAAACACCATATATTTT. Looking up the rest from reference TRBV2 and TRBJ1-3 gives the full variable domain: EPEVTQTPSHQVTQMGQEVILRCVPISNHLYFYWYRQILGQKVEFLVSFYNNEISEKSEIFDDQFSVERPDGSNFTLKIRSTKLEDSAMYFCASKRESGNTIYFGEGSWLTVV.

This clone was seen only a few times. V is TRBV27 and J is TRBJ1-5, with D tentatively TRBD1 (5 bases). From germline, CDR1 is MNHEY and CDR2 SMNVEV (reference sequence). Trimming stripped 2 bases from V and 0 bases from J, with 11 bases between. The CDR3 runs to 16 residues. The CDR3 nucleotides read TGTGCCAGCAGTTTAAAGGGGCCTTATAGCAATCAGCCCCAGCATTTT. Translating it yields CASSLKGPYSNQPQHF.

The chain uses TRBV13 and TRBJ1-1; D perhaps matches TRBD1 (5 bases). The CDR3 extends over 14 amino acids. The V gene's germline CDR1 is PRHDT and CDR2 FYEKMQ (reference sequence). V lost 5 bases and J 0 bases, leaving 10 bases between the germline ends. The CDR3: CASSRTGLNTEAFF. DNA for the CDR3: TGTGCCAGCAGCAGAACAGGCCTGAACACTGAAGCTTTCTTT.

The chain has TRBV5-1 and TRBJ1-4; TRBD1 aligns across 7 bases. V was pared by 2 bases and J by 8 bases, with 9 bases of the junction left unmatched. CDR1 SGHRS and CDR2 YFSETQ come from the germline V gene. The CDR3 contains 15 residues. CDR3 DNA: TGCGCCAGCAGCTTAACAGGGGCGAGTTCAGAAAAACTGTTTTTT. It specifies CASSLTGASSEKLFF. Drawing the rest from reference TRBV5-1 and TRBJ1-4, the complete variable domain is KAGVTQTPRYLIKTRGQQVTLSCSPISGHRSVSWYQQTPGQGLQFLFEYFSETQRNKGNFPGRFSGRQFSNSRSEMNVSTLELGDSALYLCASSLTGASSEKLFFGSGTQLSVL.

This rearrangement joins TRBV4-1 to TRBJ2-7, with TRBD2 matching 9 bases. The CDR3 has 16 amino acids. Per the germline V gene, CDR1 is MGHRA and CDR2 is YSYEKL. The junction had 10 bases not matched to a gene; V was cut back by 1 base and J by 6 bases. Here the CDR3 DNA reads TGCGCCAGCAGCCAAGTGTTATTAGCGGGAGTTCGCGAGCAGTACTTC. Its protein is CASSQVLLAGVREQYF.

The chain employs TRBV19 and TRBJ1-3; no firm D call. CDR1 and CDR2 (germline): LNHDA, SQIVND (reference sequence). The V gene lost 7 bases and the J gene lost 2 bases, with 18 bases spanning the gap. This CDR3 region has 16 residues. Written as DNA, the CDR3 is TGTGCCAGTACGCCCGCGGGGTTATCGCCTGGAAACACCATATATTTT. Its protein is CASTPAGLSPGNTIYF.

This clone has only a few counts. The CDR3 here is CSVSRGASLAVKADEQFF. DNA of the CDR3: TGCAGCGTTTCCCGGGGCGCGTCCCTAGCGGTCAAGGCGGATGAGCAGTTCTTC. This chain connects TRBV29-1 to TRBJ2-1; 7 bases fit TRBD2. The CDR3 totals 18 residues. Germline V gives CDR1 SQVTM, CDR2 ANQGSEA. With 5 bases clipped from V and 8 bases from J, the junction kept 24 bases outside the gene matches.

CDR3 amino acids: CASSEEGQGAQPRGYTF. The CDR3 bases are TGTGCCAGCAGTGAAGAGGGACAGGGGGCGCAGCCCCGAGGCTACACCTTC. The chain has TRBV2 and TRBJ1-2; 12 bases fit TRBD1. Per germline, CDR1 SNHLY and CDR2 FYNNEI. V shed 1 base, J shed 8 bases, and the junction held 11 bases outside the gene matches. This CDR3 is built from 17 residues.

V usage is TRBV18 and J usage is TRBJ2-1; 14 bases are shared with TRBD2. The CDR3 consists of 19 residues. Trimming at V came to 0 bases and at J to 4 bases, leaving 8 bases not matched to a gene. CDR1 is KGHSH, CDR2 LQKENI, per germline. This CDR3 reads CASSPPATSGRGPYNEQFF. The CDR3 DNA reads TGTGCCAGCTCACCACCTGCGACTAGCGGGAGGGGTCCGTACAATGAGCAGTTCTTC.

This clone was seen once. The CDR3 nucleotides are TGTGCCAGCTCCCTCACTAGCGGGAGTTCAGATACGCAGTATTTT. Translating it yields CASSLTSGSSDTQYF. The gene calls are TRBV18 and TRBJ2-3, with 11 nucleotides matching TRBD2. The V gene's germline CDR1 is KGHSH and CDR2 LQKENI. This CDR3 contains 15 residues. V dropped 6 bases and J dropped 4; count of bases not matched to a gene: 6.

The chain uses TRBV5-4 and TRBJ1-2; no firm D call. CDR1 is SGHNT, CDR2 YYREEE, per germline (reference sequence). Trimming left V 0 bases short and J 7 bases short, with 16 bases between. CDR3 length equals 15 residues. The CDR3 is CASSLELVASSGYTF. In nucleotides, the CDR3 is TGTGCCAGCAGCTTGGAATTGGTGGCCAGTTCTGGCTACACCTTC.

The chain recombines TRBV15 with TRBJ2-1; 8 bases line up with TRBD2. The CDR3 has 18 residues. Germline CDR1 is LNHNV and CDR2 is YYDKDF (reference sequence). The V segment lost 0 bases and the J segment 0 bases; nucleotides outside the gene matches: 7. Here the CDR3 reads CATSRERLAYSSYNEQFF. The CDR3 bases are TGTGCCACCAGCAGAGAGCGACTAGCGTACAGCTCCTACAATGAGCAGTTCTTC.

The chain uses TRBV19 and TRBJ1-6, with TRBD1 matching over 7 bases. There are 17 residues in the CDR3. Germline V gene data show CDR1 as LNHDA and CDR2 as SQIVND (reference sequence). V was pared by 0 bases and J by 5 bases, with 7 bases of the junction left unmatched. The CDR3 loop reads CASSIERNRGNNSPLHF. For the CDR3, the DNA is TGTGCCAGTAGTATAGAGCGCAACAGGGGTAATAATTCACCCCTCCACTTT.

The chain combines TRBV25-1 with TRBJ2-3, with 7 bases fitting TRBD2. CDR3 length: 14 amino acids. V was pared by 4 bases and J by 4 bases, with 5 bases of the junction left unmatched. Looked up from germline, CDR1 is MGHDK and CDR2 is SYGVNS. The DNA of the CDR3 is TGTGCCAGCAGTGTGGGAGGGGCTGCAGATACGCAGTATTTT. Translation: CASSVGGAADTQYF. The full variable domain, in which reference TRBV25-1 and TRBJ2-3 provide the parts outside the CDR3, is EADIYQTPRYLVIGTGKKITLECSQTMGHDKMYWYQQDPGMELHLIHYSYGVNSTEKGDLSSESTVSRIRTEHFPLTLESARPSHTSQYLCASSVGGAADTQYFGPGTRLTVL.

To note about this clone: An end of the junction differs from the germline gene, which may be a read error. The chain is built from TRBV4-1 and TRBJ2-7; TRBD1 is a possible D gene (6 bases). CDR3 size: 16 residues. Germline V gene sequence: CDR1 MGHRA, CDR2 YSYEKL. The CDR3 is CASSQEAGAHSYGQYF. The CDR3 DNA sequence: TGCGCCAGCAGCCAAGAGGCAGGGGCCCACTCCTACGGGCAGTACTTC.

The gene calls are TRBV9 and TRBJ2-3, with TRBD2 matching 10 bases. This CDR3 has 16 amino acids. V gave up 3 bases and J gave up 2 bases; unmatched junction bases: 6. Germline CDR1 reads SGDLS; CDR2 reads YYNGEE. Here the CDR3 DNA reads TGTGCCAGCAGCGGGGGAGCGGGAGGGCACACAGATACGCAGTATTTT. Its protein product is CASSGGAGGHTDTQYF.

This chain uses TRBV4-1 with TRBJ1-2; the D gene is possibly TRBD1 (5 bases). Trimming shortened V by 3 bases and J by 3 bases, and 8 bases separated the two germline ends. The germline CDR1 and CDR2 sequences are MGHRA and YSYEKL. CDR3 size: 13 residues. DNA for the CDR3: TGCGCCAGCAGCCATGTGACAGACTATGGCTACACCTTC. Translated, it gives CASSHVTDYGYTF.

The V gene is TRBV6-2 or TRBV6-3, the J gene TRBJ2-1, with 8 bases aligning to TRBD2. The CDR3 length is 15 residues. The V gene's germline CDR1 is MNHEY and CDR2 SVGEGT. V lost 4 bases, J lost 5 bases, and 7 bases stayed unmatched. CDR3 region: CASSSRAGDHNEQFF. For the CDR3, the DNA is TGTGCCAGCAGTTCCCGAGCGGGAGATCACAATGAGCAGTTCTTC.

This chain's CDR3 is CASTTDRGTEAFF. The CDR3 DNA reads TGTGCCAGTACCACTGACAGGGGCACTGAAGCTTTCTTT. This chain connects TRBV19 to TRBJ1-1, with 8 bases aligning to TRBD1. Germline CDR1 and CDR2: LNHDA and SQIVND (reference sequence). There are 13 residues in the CDR3. Trimming cost V 7 bases and J 4 bases; bases outside gene matches: 5. The entire variable domain, with the rest obtained from reference TRBV19 and TRBJ1-1, is as follows: DGGITQSPKYLFRKEGQNVTLSCEQNLNHDAMYWYRQDPGQGLRLIYYSQIVNDFQKGDIAEGYSVSREKKESFPLTVTSAQKNPTAFYLCASTTDRGTEAFFGQGTRLTVV.

This clone was recorded a few times. The rearrangement joins TRBV30 to TRBJ2-3; TRBD2 matches 9 bases. This CDR3 contains 15 residues. The V gene end was trimmed by 1 base and the J gene end by 0 bases; junction bases not matched to a gene: 2. The V gene's germline CDR1 is GTSNPN and CDR2 SVGIG (reference sequence). The CDR3 is CAWSGAGGSTDTQYF. CDR3 DNA: TGTGCCTGGAGTGGGGCGGGGGGGAGCACAGATACGCAGTATTTT.

The rearrangement links TRBV12-5 to TRBJ2-7; possibly TRBD2 for D (5 bases). The germline gives CDR1 LGHNT, CDR2 FRNRAP. Deletions cut 1 base from V and 1 base from J, with 8 bases between. This CDR3 contains 14 residues. The CDR3 region is CASGLGTGSYEQYF. The CDR3 bases are TGTGCTAGTGGTTTGGGGACGGGGTCCTACGAGCAGTACTTC.

J is TRBJ1-2 and V is TRBV19; 7 bases are shared with TRBD1. V trimming: 0 bases; J trimming: 5 bases; junction bases outside the gene matches: 6. The CDR3 is 15 amino acids. CDR1 and CDR2 (germline): LNHDA, SQIVND (reference sequence). This chain's CDR3 is CASSIDGQAGYGYTF. CDR3 sequence (DNA): TGTGCCAGTAGTATAGATGGACAGGCTGGGTATGGCTACACCTTC.

The chain carries TRBV11-3 and TRBJ2-2, with a tentative D call TRBD1 (5 bases). Trimming removed 0 bases at V and 0 bases at J, with 11 bases between. CDR1 is SGHNT, CDR2 YENEEA, per germline. The CDR3 runs 17 residues. The CDR3 here is CASSLDYGHSNTGELFF. Written as DNA, the CDR3 is TGTGCCAGCAGCTTAGATTACGGACATTCGAACACCGGGGAGCTGTTTTTT.

The chain recombines TRBV30 with TRBJ1-6; 10 bases align to TRBD1. This CDR3 has 15 amino acids. V shed 3 bases, J shed 4 bases, and the junction held 3 bases outside the gene matches. The V gene's germline CDR1 is GTSNPN and CDR2 SVGIG (reference sequence). The CDR3 sequence is CAWRGTGDYNSPLHF. CDR3 sequence (DNA): TGTGCCTGGAGGGGGACAGGGGATTATAATTCACCCCTCCACTTT. Variable domain in full (rest from reference TRBV30 and TRBJ1-6): SQTIHQWPATLVQPVGSPLSLECTVEGTSNPNLYWYRQAAGRGLQLLFYSVGIGQISSEVPQNLSASRPQDRQFILSSKKLLLSDSGFYLCAWRGTGDYNSPLHFGNGTRLTVT.

CDR3 loop: CASSLKGQGGEKLFF. Written as DNA, the CDR3 is TGTGCCAGCAGCTTGAAAGGACAGGGCGGCGAAAAACTGTTTTTT. V usage is TRBV5-4 and J usage is TRBJ1-4, with 8 bases that match TRBD1. The V and J ends lost 1 base and 8 bases, in that order; junction bases with no gene match: 7. The CDR3 has 15 amino acids. Germline V lookup: CDR1 SGHNT, CDR2 YYREEE (reference sequence).

The rearrangement links TRBV7-9 to TRBJ1-6; 7 bases align to TRBD1. V was pared by 1 base and J by 7 bases, with 1 base of the junction left unmatched. The length of the CDR3 is 14 residues. Germline V CDR1 and CDR2: SEHNR, FQNEAQ (reference sequence). CDR3 region: CASSLETGNSPLHF. The CDR3 nucleotides read TGTGCCAGCAGCTTAGAGACAGGGAATTCACCCCTCCACTTT.

This sequence joins TRBV5-1 and TRBJ1-4, with D possibly being TRBD1 (5 bases). Trimming took 4 bases from V and 8 from J, leaving 15 bases between them. CDR1 and CDR2 from the germline V gene are SGHRS and YFSETQ. The CDR3 has 14 amino acids. CDR3: CASSHGAGGEKLFF. CDR3 nucleotide sequence: TGCGCCAGCAGCCACGGGGCGGGAGGCGAAAAACTGTTTTTT.

V gene TRBV11-3 combines with J gene TRBJ2-1; possible D gene TRBD2, 5 bases. Germline lookup yields CDR1 SGHNT and CDR2 YENEEA. V lost 0 bases to trimming and J lost 8 bases, with 8 bases between them. The CDR3 has 13 amino acids. The CDR3 is CASSLDGLDEQFF. CDR3 coding DNA: TGTGCCAGCAGCTTAGACGGACTTGATGAGCAGTTCTTC. Filled out from reference TRBV11-3 and TRBJ2-1, the complete variable domain reads EAGVVQSPRYKIIEKKQPVAFWCNPISGHNTLYWYLQNLGQGPELLIRYENEEAVDDSQLPKDRFSAERLKGVDSTLKIQPAELGDSAVYLCASSLDGLDEQFFGPGTRLTVL.